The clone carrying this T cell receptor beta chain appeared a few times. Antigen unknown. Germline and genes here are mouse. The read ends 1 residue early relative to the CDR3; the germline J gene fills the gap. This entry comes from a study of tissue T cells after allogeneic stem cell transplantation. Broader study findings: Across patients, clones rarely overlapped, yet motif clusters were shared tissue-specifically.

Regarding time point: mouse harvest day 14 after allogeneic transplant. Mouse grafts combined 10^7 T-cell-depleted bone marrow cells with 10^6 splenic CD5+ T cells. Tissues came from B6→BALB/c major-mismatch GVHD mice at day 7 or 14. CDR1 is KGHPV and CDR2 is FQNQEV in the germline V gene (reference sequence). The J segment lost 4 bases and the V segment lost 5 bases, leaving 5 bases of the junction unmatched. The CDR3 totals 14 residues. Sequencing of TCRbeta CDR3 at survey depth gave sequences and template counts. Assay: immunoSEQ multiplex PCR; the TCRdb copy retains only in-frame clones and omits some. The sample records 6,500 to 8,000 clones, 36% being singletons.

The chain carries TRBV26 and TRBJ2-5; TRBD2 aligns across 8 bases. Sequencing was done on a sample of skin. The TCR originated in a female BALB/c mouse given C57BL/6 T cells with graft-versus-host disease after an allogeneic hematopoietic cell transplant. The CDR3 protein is CASSSLGGEDTQYF. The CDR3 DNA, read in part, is TGTGCCAGCAGTTCCCTGGGGGGAGAAGACACCCAGTAC.